This TCR beta chain came from a study of cytomegalovirus exposure and HLA in healthy donors. CDR1 is LNHDA, CDR2 SQIVND, per germline (reference sequence). This CDR3 is 15 amino acids long. PCR involved 60 Vbeta and 13 Jbeta primers. TCRdb keeps only in-frame clones here, not all; method: immunoSEQ multiplex PCR. The table has fewer than 200,000 clones, roughly four fifths seen once. The rearrangement joins TRBV19 to TRBJ1-3; the match to TRBD1 covers 10 bases. The TCR sequence derives from a man in his forties or fifties in good health and CMV-seropositive. Sequencing was performed on PBMCs. The CDR3 DNA follows: TGTGCACATATCCGACAGGGGGCGGGCGGAAACACCATATATTTT. This sequence encodes CAHIRQGAGGNTIYF. Using reference TRBV19 and TRBJ1-3 for the parts outside the CDR3, the full variable domain is DGGITQSPKYLFRKEGQNVTLSCEQNLNHDAMYWYRQDPGQGLRLIYYSQIVNDFQKGDIAEGYSVSREKKESFPLTVTSAQKNPTAFYLCAHIRQGAGGNTIYFGEGSWLTVV.